This T cell receptor (beta chain) was sequenced for a study of blood T cell repertoires in COVID-19. Trimming took off 4 bases at V and 4 bases at J, with 16 bases between the two ends. The CDR3 extends over 15 amino acids. The germline gives CDR1 MNHEY, CDR2 SMNVEV (reference sequence). Enrolled through a virtual design, the participants were between about 18 and 100 years of age and came from about two dozen US areas. Clinical histories supplied by participants themselves formed the basis of cohort assignment. A COVID-19 case was met by exposed participants within 2 weeks before study entry. Under the authors' procedure: Using reference gene primer amplification, nucleated cell counts were estimated. Using immunoSEQ multiplex PCR, the repertoire was profiled, and TCRdb retains in-frame clones only, with some absent. That table supplies the V and J calls and clone size; D and trimming were determined from the DNA. The sample comprises around 250,000 clones, roughly 85% of which are singletons, and around 6.3% rests with the top ten.

The rearrangement joins TRBV27 to TRBJ1-1, with a tentative D call TRBD1 (5 bases). The source of this sequence is a woman in her forties or fifties who had been exposed to COVID-19. Material: PBMCs or T cells enriched from blood (not recorded which). The CDR3 nucleotides read TGTGCCAGCAGTTCCCCCAGGGATGATGGCACTGAAGCTTTCTTT. As protein: CASSSPRDDGTEAFF.